The clone carrying this TCR beta chain was seen more than once but under ten times. Within the sample, other DNA sequences also encode this same CDR3. This record comes from a study of blood T cell repertoires in COVID-19. Study in general: Sites across the United States, Italy and Spain contributed samples from acute and convalescent COVID-19.

In the source study's methods: Reference gene primer amplification yielded estimated nucleated cell counts. This table comes from immunoSEQ multiplex PCR, and its TCRdb copy is limited to in-frame clones, with some not included. V and J calls plus clone size are reproduced from that table; the DNA served to infer D and trimming. The sample yields 95,000 to 100,000 clones, 81% seen once. The V gene lost 5 bases and the J gene lost 2 bases, with 12 bases spanning the gap. CDR3 length: 14 amino acids. From germline, CDR1 is LGHDT and CDR2 YNNKEL (reference sequence). The source material was peripheral blood. This TCR came from a woman over 75 with acute or convalescent COVID-19. The chain couples TRBV3-1 (or the pseudogene TRBV3-2) to TRBJ1-2; D possibly corresponds to TRBD1 (6 bases). The CDR3 is CASSGRGGNYGYTF. As DNA, the CDR3 is TGTGCCAGCAGCGGGCGGGGGGGCAACTATGGCTACACCTTC.